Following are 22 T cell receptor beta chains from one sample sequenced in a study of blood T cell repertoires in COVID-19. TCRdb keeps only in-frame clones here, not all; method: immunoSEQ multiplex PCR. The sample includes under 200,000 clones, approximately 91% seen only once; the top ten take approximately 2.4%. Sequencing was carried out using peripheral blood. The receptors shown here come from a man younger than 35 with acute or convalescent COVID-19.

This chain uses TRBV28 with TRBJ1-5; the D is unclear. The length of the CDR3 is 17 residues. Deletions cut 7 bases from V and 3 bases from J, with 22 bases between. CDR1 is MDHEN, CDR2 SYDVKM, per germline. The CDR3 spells CASKAGEGLPFNQPQHF. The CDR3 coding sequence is TGTGCCAGCAAAGCGGGTGAGGGTCTTCCATTCAATCAGCCCCAGCATTTT.

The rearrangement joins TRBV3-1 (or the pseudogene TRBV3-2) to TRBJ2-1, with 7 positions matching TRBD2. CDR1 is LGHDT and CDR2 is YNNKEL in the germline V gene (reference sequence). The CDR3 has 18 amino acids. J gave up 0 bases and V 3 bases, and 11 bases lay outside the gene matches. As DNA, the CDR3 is TGTGCCAGCAGCCACGTCAAAGCGGGACTCAGCTCCTACAATGAGCAGTTCTTC. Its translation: CASSHVKAGLSSYNEQFF.

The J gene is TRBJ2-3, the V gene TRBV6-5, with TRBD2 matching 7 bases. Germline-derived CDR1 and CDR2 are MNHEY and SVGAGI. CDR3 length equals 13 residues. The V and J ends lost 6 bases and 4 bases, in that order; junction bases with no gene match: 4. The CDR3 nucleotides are TGTGCCAGCAGCCTAGCGGAAGCAGATACGCAGTATTTT. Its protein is CASSLAEADTQYF.

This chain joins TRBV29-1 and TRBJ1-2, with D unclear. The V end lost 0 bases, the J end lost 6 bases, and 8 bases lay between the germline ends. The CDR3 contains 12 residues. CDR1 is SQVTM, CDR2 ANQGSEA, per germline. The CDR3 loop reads CSVEDLTDGYTF. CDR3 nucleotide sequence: TGCAGCGTTGAAGATCTTACGGATGGCTACACCTTC.

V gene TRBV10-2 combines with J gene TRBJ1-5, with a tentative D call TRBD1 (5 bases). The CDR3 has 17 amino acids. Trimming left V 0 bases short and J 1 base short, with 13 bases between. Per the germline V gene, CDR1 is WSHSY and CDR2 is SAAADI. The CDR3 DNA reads TGCGCCAGCAGTGAGTCCGGAGGGGCGCAAAGCAATCAGCCCCAGCATTTT. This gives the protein CASSESGGAQSNQPQHF.

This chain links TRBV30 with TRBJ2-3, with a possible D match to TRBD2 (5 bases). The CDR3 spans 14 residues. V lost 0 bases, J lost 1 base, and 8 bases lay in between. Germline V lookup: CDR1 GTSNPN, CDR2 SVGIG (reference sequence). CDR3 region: CAWSVRRGTDTQYF. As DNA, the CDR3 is TGTGCCTGGAGTGTTCGGCGGGGCACAGATACGCAGTATTTT. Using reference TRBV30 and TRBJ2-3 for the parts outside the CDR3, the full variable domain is SQTIHQWPATLVQPVGSPLSLECTVEGTSNPNLYWYRQAAGRGLQLLFYSVGIGQISSEVPQNLSASRPQDRQFILSSKKLLLSDSGFYLCAWSVRRGTDTQYFGPGTRLTVL.

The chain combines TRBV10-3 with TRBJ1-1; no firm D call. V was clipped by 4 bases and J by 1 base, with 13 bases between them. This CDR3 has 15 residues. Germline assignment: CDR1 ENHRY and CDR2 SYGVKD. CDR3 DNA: TGTGCCATCAGTGTAGACGCGACGGGGAACACTGAAGCTTTCTTT. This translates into CAISVDATGNTEAFF.

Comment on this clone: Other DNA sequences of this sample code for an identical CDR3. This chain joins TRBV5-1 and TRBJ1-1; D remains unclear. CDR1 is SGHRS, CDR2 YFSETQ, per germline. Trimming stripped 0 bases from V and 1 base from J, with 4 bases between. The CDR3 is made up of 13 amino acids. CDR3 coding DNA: TGCGCCAGCAGCTTGGGCGCGAACACTGAAGCTTTCTTT. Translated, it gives CASSLGANTEAFF.

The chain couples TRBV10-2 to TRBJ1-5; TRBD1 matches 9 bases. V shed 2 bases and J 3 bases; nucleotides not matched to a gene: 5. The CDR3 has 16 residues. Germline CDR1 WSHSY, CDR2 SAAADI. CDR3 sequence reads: CASSEPGTGPNQPQHF. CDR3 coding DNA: TGCGCCAGCAGTGAGCCCGGGACAGGGCCCAATCAGCCCCAGCATTTT.

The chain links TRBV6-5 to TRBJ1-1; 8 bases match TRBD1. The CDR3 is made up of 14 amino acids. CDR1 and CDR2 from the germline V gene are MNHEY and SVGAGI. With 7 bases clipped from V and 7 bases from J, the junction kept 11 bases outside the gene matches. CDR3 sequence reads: CASTTYQGAGEAFF. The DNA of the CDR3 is TGTGCCAGCACAACCTACCAGGGGGCTGGTGAAGCTTTCTTT.

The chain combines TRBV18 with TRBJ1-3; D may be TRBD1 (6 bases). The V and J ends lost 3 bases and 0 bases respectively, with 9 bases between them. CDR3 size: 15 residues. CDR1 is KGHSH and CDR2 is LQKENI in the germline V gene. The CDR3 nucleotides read TGTGCCAGCTCACCGACAGGACTCTCTGGAAACACCATATATTTT. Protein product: CASSPTGLSGNTIYF.

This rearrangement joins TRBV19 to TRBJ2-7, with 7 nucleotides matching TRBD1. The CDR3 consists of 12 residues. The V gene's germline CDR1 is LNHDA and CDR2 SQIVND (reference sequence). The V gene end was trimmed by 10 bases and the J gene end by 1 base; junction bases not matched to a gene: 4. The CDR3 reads CATSDRSYEQYF. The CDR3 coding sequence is TGTGCCACATCGGACAGGTCCTACGAGCAGTACTTC.

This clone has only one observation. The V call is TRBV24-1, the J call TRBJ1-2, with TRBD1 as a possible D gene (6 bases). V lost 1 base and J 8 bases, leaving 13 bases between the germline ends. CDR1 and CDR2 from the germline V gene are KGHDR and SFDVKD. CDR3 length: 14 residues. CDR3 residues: CATSDLQGNGGYTF. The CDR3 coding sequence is TGTGCCACCAGTGATTTACAGGGAAACGGAGGCTACACCTTC.

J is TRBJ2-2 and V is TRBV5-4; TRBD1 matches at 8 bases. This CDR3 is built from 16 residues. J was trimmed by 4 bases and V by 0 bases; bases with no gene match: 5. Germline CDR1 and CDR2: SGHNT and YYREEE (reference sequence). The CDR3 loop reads CASSLVSRGRTGELFF. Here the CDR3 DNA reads TGTGCCAGCAGCTTGGTTTCCAGGGGGCGCACCGGGGAGCTGTTTTTT. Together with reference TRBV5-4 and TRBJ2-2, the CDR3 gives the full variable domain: ETGVTQSPTHLIKTRGQQVTLRCSSQSGHNTVSWYQQALGQGPQFIFQYYREEENGRGNFPPRFSGLQFPNYSSELNVNALELDDSALYLCASSLVSRGRTGELFFGEGSRLTVL.

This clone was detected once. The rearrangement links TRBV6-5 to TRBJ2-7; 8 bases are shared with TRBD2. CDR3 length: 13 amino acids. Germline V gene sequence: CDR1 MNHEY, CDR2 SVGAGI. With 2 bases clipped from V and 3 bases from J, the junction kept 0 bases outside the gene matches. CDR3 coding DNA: TGTGCCAGCAGTTACGGGACTAGCTACGAGCAGTACTTC. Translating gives CASSYGTSYEQYF.

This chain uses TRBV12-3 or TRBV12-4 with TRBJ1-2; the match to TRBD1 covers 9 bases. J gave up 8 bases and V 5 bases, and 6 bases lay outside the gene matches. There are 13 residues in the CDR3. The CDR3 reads CASSPQGAGGYTF. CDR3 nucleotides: TGTGCCAGCAGTCCACAGGGGGCGGGCGGCTACACCTTC.

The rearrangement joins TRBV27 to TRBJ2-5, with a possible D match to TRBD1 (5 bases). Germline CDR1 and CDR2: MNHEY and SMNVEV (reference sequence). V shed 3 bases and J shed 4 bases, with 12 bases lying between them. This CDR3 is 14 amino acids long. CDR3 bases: TGTGCCAGCAGTTTGGGTCAGGGAAGAGAGACCCAGTACTTC. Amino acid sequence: CASSLGQGRETQYF.

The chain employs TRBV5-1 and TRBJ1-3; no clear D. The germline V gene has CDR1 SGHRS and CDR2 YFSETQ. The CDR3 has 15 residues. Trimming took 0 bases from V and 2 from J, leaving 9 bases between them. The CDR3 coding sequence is TGCGCCAGCAGCTTGGAGCGATCTGCTGGAAACACCATATATTTT. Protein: CASSLERSAGNTIYF. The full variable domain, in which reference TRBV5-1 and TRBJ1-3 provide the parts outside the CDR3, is KAGVTQTPRYLIKTRGQQVTLSCSPISGHRSVSWYQQTPGQGLQFLFEYFSETQRNKGNFPGRFSGRQFSNSRSEMNVSTLELGDSALYLCASSLERSAGNTIYFGEGSWLTVV.

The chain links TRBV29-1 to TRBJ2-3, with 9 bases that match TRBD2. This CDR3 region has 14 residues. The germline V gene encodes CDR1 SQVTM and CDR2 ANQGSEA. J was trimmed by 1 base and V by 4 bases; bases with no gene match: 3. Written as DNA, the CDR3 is TGCAGCGTTGTGGCGGGAGGGGGCACAGATACGCAGTATTTT. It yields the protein CSVVAGGGTDTQYF.

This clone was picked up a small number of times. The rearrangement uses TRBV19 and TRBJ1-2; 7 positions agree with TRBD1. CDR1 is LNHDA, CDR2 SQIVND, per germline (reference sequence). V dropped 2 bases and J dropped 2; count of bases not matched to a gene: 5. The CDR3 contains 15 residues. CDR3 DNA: TGTGCCAGTAGTATATCCCAACAGGGGAACTATGGCTACACCTTC. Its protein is CASSISQQGNYGYTF.

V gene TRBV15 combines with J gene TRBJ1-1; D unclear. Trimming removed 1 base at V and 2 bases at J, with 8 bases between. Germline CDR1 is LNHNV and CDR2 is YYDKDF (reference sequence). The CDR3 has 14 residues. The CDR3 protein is CATSRAGDNTEAFF. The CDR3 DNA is TGTGCCACCAGCAGAGCGGGAGACAACACTGAAGCTTTCTTT.

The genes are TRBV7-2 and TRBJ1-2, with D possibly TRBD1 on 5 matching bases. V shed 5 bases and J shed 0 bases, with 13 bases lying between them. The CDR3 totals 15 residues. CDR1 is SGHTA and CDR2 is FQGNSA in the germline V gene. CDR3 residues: CASSPPTESNYGYTF. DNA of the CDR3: TGTGCCAGCAGCCCACCGACAGAATCTAACTATGGCTACACCTTC.